The 25 T cell receptor beta chains in this list originate from one sample, sequenced in a study of blood T cells in healthy people across ages (dated by TCRdb to between 2014 and 2016). The method was 5' RACE. Instrument used: Illumina HiSeq 2500. A second about 7 to 11 cycle PCR used a sample-barcoded 5' primer and a J-beta primer mix. TCRdb reworked the public reads: Q25 trimming with fastp, MiXCR clone assembly, productive beta chains retained. Each entry merges the rows of one CDR3 protein and shows their most common DNA and genes. Present in this sample are fewer than 950,000 distinct CDR3 sequences, about 37% of which were seen just once. 10% to 15% of the sample comes from the top ten. Input material: blood. These receptors were obtained from a man aged 18 to 30 in good health.

This clonotype was counted many times. This chain connects TRBV5-1 to TRBJ2-5; D perhaps matches TRBD2 (6 bases). The ends were cut back, 0 bases at V and 1 base at J, with 13 bases in the middle. CDR3 length equals 16 residues. Germline V gives CDR1 SGHRS, CDR2 YFSETQ. This CDR3 is CASSLAMDYLQETQYF. The CDR3, as DNA: TGCGCCAGCAGCTTGGCCATGGACTACCTCCAAGAGACCCAGTACTTC.

This clonotype turned up a few times. V gene TRBV6-6 combines with J gene TRBJ2-4; either TRBD1 or TRBD2 may fit D (5 bases each). There are 15 residues in the CDR3. V lost 8 bases and J 8 bases, leaving 22 bases between the germline ends. CDR1 and CDR2 from the germline V gene are MNHNY and SVGAGI (reference sequence). The CDR3 sequence is CASGTTSDPEDIQYF. DNA of the CDR3: TGTGCCAGCGGGACCACCTCAGACCCTGAGGACATTCAGTACTTC.

Only a few counts were recorded for this clonotype. The chain employs TRBV4-3 and TRBJ1-1; 10 nucleotides line up with TRBD1. CDR1 and CDR2 from the germline V gene are LGHNA and YSLEER. J gave up 0 bases and V 2 bases, and 6 bases lay outside the gene matches. The CDR3 loop spans 17 amino acids. CDR3 sequence: CASSQYGTGDLNTEAFF. CDR3 in DNA: TGCGCCAGCAGCCAATACGGGACAGGGGACCTGAACACTGAAGCTTTCTTT.

This clonotype was detected a few times. At one end the junction does not follow the germline gene, possibly because of a read error. V usage is TRBV12-3 or TRBV12-4 and J usage is TRBJ2-7; maybe TRBD1 (6 bases). CDR3 length: 14 amino acids. Here the CDR3 reads CACSPPQGSYEQYF. DNA of the CDR3: TGTGCCTGCAGTCCGCCACAGGGAAGCTACGAGCAGTACTTC.

V and J are TRBV29-1 and TRBJ2-5, with D perhaps TRBD1 (5 bases). CDR1 SQVTM and CDR2 ANQGSEA come from the germline V gene. Trimming shortened V by 4 bases and J by 5 bases, and 17 bases separated the two germline ends. The CDR3 sequence is 14 residues long. CDR3 bases: TGCAGCGTTGGGGGCCAGGTACTAAGGGAGACCCAGTACTTC. Translated, it gives CSVGGQVLRETQYF.

On this clonotype itself: One junction end does not reproduce the germline sequence, and a read error may be involved. The rearrangement uses TRBV28 and TRBJ2-7; a weak D match, TRBD1 (5 bases). The CDR3 sequence is 15 residues long. The V gene's germline CDR1 is MDHEN and CDR2 SYDVKM. As DNA, the CDR3 is TGTGCTAGCAGTTTAGGGCAGGGCCCAACCTACGAGCAGTACTTC. Translated, it gives CASSLGQGPTYEQYF.

The gene calls are TRBV4-3 and TRBJ1-2; D remains ambiguous. The V end lost 0 bases, the J end lost 8 bases, and 16 bases lay between the germline ends. The germline V gene has CDR1 LGHNA and CDR2 YSLEER. The CDR3 runs 15 residues. CDR3 protein: CASSQDGKVDRGYTF. CDR3 bases: TGCGCCAGCAGCCAAGATGGGAAAGTAGATCGGGGCTACACCTTC.

The chain combines TRBV14 with TRBJ2-5; D ambiguous. The CDR3 has 13 residues. The V and J ends lost 3 bases and 11 bases respectively, with 16 bases between them. In germline, CDR1 is SGHDN, CDR2 FVKESK. Written as DNA, the CDR3 is TGTGCCAGCAGCCACGGCTACCTTAAAAAGCAGTACTTC. This sequence encodes CASSHGYLKKQYF. Complete variable domain (other parts from reference TRBV14 and TRBJ2-5): EAGVTQFPSHSVIEKGQTVTLRCDPISGHDNLYWYRRVMGKEIKFLLHFVKESKQDESGMPNNRFLAERTGGTYSTLKVQPAELEDSGVYFCASSHGYLKKQYFGPGTRLLVL.

The genes are TRBV18 and TRBJ2-3; TRBD2 matches at 11 bases. Germline V CDR1 and CDR2: KGHSH, LQKENI. Trimming removed 2 bases from V and 3 bases from J; junction bases left unmatched: 10. The CDR3 runs 18 residues. The CDR3 is CASSPRGAASGGTDTQYF. The CDR3 DNA reads as TGTGCCAGCTCACCAAGAGGCGCGGCTAGCGGGGGGACAGATACGCAGTATTTT.

This clonotype was picked up a small number of times. This chain joins TRBV4-2 and TRBJ2-3, with 7 bases fitting TRBD1. Germline V CDR1 and CDR2: LGHNA, YNFKEQ. The CDR3 sequence is 18 residues long. V shed 4 bases, J shed 2 bases, and the junction held 15 bases outside the gene matches. The CDR3 DNA sequence: TGTGCCAGCAGCCGACCATCGATCGAGGGGGCCCACACAGATACGCAGTATTTT. This translates into CASSRPSIEGAHTDTQYF.

About this clonotype itself: Germline is not matched at one junction end, which may reflect a read error. The chain has TRBV12-3 or TRBV12-4 and TRBJ1-2; D is unclear. The CDR3 runs 14 residues. CDR3 sequence reads: CASSGGNLNYGHTF. CDR3 nucleotide sequence: TGCGCCAGCAGTGGCGGCAACTTAAACTATGGCCACACCTTC.

This chain uses TRBV6-6 with TRBJ1-4, with 7 bases that match TRBD1. V trimming: 4 bases; J trimming: 8 bases; junction bases outside the gene matches: 7. Germline CDR1 MNHNY, CDR2 SVGAGI (reference sequence). This CDR3 contains 14 residues. CDR3 amino acids: CASSSTGQNEKLFF. CDR3 nucleotides: TGTGCCAGCAGTTCAACGGGACAGAACGAAAAACTGTTTTTT.

This clonotype was detected ten times or more. The V gene is TRBV29-1, the J gene TRBJ2-7; D is undetermined. V was pared by 7 bases and J by 0 bases, with 10 bases between. Germline-derived CDR1 and CDR2 are SQVTM and ANQGSEA. The CDR3 runs to 12 residues. The CDR3 coding sequence is TGCAGCGCCGGTCCAGCCTCCTACGAGCAGTACTTC. Translated, it gives CSAGPASYEQYF.

This clonotype was picked up many times. V usage is TRBV12-3 or TRBV12-4 and J usage is TRBJ2-1; D ambiguous. Trimming removed 10 bases at V and 6 bases at J, with 7 bases between. There are 10 residues in the CDR3. The DNA for the CDR3 is TGTGCCACCTCGACCAATGAGCAGTTCTTC. Its translation is CATSTNEQFF.

V usage is TRBV6-2 or TRBV6-3 and J usage is TRBJ2-7; D assignment may be TRBD1 or TRBD2 (5 bases each). Germline CDR1 MNHEY, CDR2 SVGEGT. V gave up 0 bases and J gave up 5 bases, with 26 bases separating them. This CDR3 is 19 amino acids long. The CDR3 region is CASSYSSAPTGPTGDEQYF. The CDR3 coding sequence is TGTGCCAGCAGTTACTCCTCGGCTCCTACGGGACCTACCGGTGACGAGCAGTACTTC.

This clonotype turned up a few times. The chain links TRBV20-1 to TRBJ2-1, with 12 bases that match TRBD2. Germline V CDR1 and CDR2: DFQATT, SNEGSKA (reference sequence). V shed 2 bases, J shed 10 bases, and the junction held 6 bases outside the gene matches. The CDR3 consists of 14 residues. The CDR3, as DNA: TGCAGTGCTAGATCGACTAGCGGGGGCTACGAGCAGTTCTTC. Protein product: CSARSTSGGYEQFF.

About this clonotype: A much bigger clone sits one base away, suggesting this may be a read error. The chain couples TRBV10-3 to TRBJ2-1; D may correspond to TRBD1 or TRBD2 (5 bases each). The length of the CDR3 is 13 residues. V was cut by 10 bases and J by 13 bases, with 23 bases left in between. Germline lookup yields CDR1 ENHRY and CDR2 SYGVKD. This chain's CDR3 is CATGTANLETQFF. Written as DNA, the CDR3 is TGTGCCACGGGGACGGCCAACTTGGAGACCCAGTTCTTC.

This clonotype was observed a few times. The chain employs TRBV6-1 and TRBJ2-5; D might be TRBD1 (6 bases). Looked up from germline, CDR1 is MNHNS and CDR2 is SASEGT. Trimming took 2 bases from V and 1 from J, leaving 20 bases between them. This CDR3 is built from 18 residues. CDR3 sequence: CASSESQLWSQGQETQYF. CDR3 nucleotide sequence: TGTGCCAGCAGTGAATCCCAGTTATGGTCACAGGGCCAAGAGACCCAGTACTTC.

This clonotype has a handful of counts. V gene TRBV12-3 or TRBV12-4 combines with J gene TRBJ1-5; no reliable D call. Between the trimmed V and J ends, which lost 4 bases and 6 bases, there was a span of 16 bases. The CDR3 loop spans 15 amino acids. CDR3 in amino acids: CASSSPALPGQPQHF. The CDR3 DNA reads as TGTGCCAGCAGTTCGCCCGCTCTTCCGGGTCAGCCCCAGCATTTT.

V is TRBV3-1 and J is TRBJ1-1, with D possibly matching TRBD1 (5 bases). Germline values: CDR1 LGHDT, CDR2 YNNKEL (reference sequence). Trimming removed 5 bases from V and 1 base from J, with 11 bases in between. The CDR3 is 14 amino acids. The CDR3 DNA reads as TGTGCCAGCAGCTACGGGACTCGGAACACTGAAGCTTTCTTT. Translation: CASSYGTRNTEAFF.

This chain links TRBV14 with TRBJ1-2; TRBD1 aligns across 8 bases. Looked up from germline, CDR1 is SGHDN and CDR2 is FVKESK. V was clipped by 0 bases and J by 5 bases; unmatched bases: 8. The CDR3 contains 16 residues. The CDR3 DNA sequence: TGTGCCAGCAGCCAAGAGGGACAGGAATGGGGGTATGGCTACACCTTC. It translates to CASSQEGQEWGYGYTF.

This clonotype showed up just a few times. V usage is TRBV12-3 or TRBV12-4 and J usage is TRBJ2-1, with D perhaps matching TRBD1 (5 bases). The CDR3 covers 12 residues. The V and J ends lost 5 bases and 10 bases respectively, with 12 bases between them. The CDR3 DNA reads as TGTGCCAGCAGTCCCGACAGCTACGAGCAGTTCTTC. It is translated as CASSPDSYEQFF.

The chain couples TRBV14 to TRBJ2-5; 8 bases line up with TRBD1. Looked up from germline, CDR1 is SGHDN and CDR2 is FVKESK. The J segment lost 2 bases and the V segment lost 2 bases, leaving 4 bases of the junction unmatched. This CDR3 has 15 amino acids. CDR3 region: CASSQYRGRQETQYF. CDR3 DNA sequence: TGTGCCAGCAGCCAATACAGGGGGAGACAAGAGACCCAGTACTTC.

CDR3 nucleotides: TGCAGTGCTAGTTCACGGGCGGCGGGTGGCTACACCTTC. Amino acid sequence: CSASSRAAGGYTF. The chain uses TRBV20-1 and TRBJ1-2; D is unclear. CDR1 DFQATT and CDR2 SNEGSKA come from the germline V gene (reference sequence). V was shortened by 3 bases and J by 7 bases, with 15 bases between the two germline ends. The CDR3 contains 13 residues.

This chain joins TRBV12-3 or TRBV12-4 and TRBJ2-1; D is undetermined. This CDR3 has 13 amino acids. Trimming took off 6 bases at V and 6 bases at J, with 12 bases between the two ends. CDR3 sequence: CASSSSRSNEQFF. CDR3 nucleotide sequence: TGTGCCAGCAGCTCGTCTAGGTCCAATGAGCAGTTCTTC.